One sample yielded the 3 T cell receptor beta chains listed below, sequenced in a study of blood T cell repertoires in COVID-19. TCRdb's table, derived via immunoSEQ multiplex PCR, lists solely in-frame clones and lacks some. The sample includes about 670,000 clones, over 80% of them seen just once. What was sequenced was peripheral blood. The receptor set was obtained from a woman under 30 with acute or convalescent COVID-19.

This chain links TRBV24-1 with TRBJ2-1; D may be TRBD1 (6 bases). Between the trimmed V and J ends, which lost 5 bases and 8 bases, there was a span of 12 bases. This CDR3 comprises 13 residues. In germline, CDR1 is KGHDR, CDR2 SFDVKD. The CDR3 sequence: CATSAHRVDEQFF. The CDR3 DNA reads TGTGCCACCAGTGCCCACAGGGTGGATGAGCAGTTCTTC.

The genes are TRBV5-6 and TRBJ1-5; the D gene is possibly TRBD1 (5 bases). Germline CDR1 and CDR2: SGHDT and YYEEEE. The CDR3 runs to 15 residues. Trimming shortened V by 6 bases and J by 4 bases, and 17 bases separated the two germline ends. The CDR3 coding sequence is TGTGCCAGCACAGCTTGGGTCCAGGGAAATCAGCCCCAGCATTTT. It codes for CASTAWVQGNQPQHF.

The V gene is TRBV7-9, the J gene TRBJ2-3, with 10 bases that match TRBD2. CDR1 is SEHNR, CDR2 FQNEAQ, per germline (reference sequence). The CDR3 has 16 amino acids. The V gene end was trimmed by 5 bases and the J gene end by 3 bases; junction bases not matched to a gene: 8. In DNA form, the CDR3 reads TGTGCCAGCAGCGTAAGCGGGGGGGCCGGAACAGATACGCAGTATTTT. As protein: CASSVSGGAGTDTQYF. Complete variable domain (other parts from reference TRBV7-9 and TRBJ2-3): DTGVSQNPRHKITKRGQNVTFRCDPISEHNRLYWYRQTLGQGPEFLTYFQNEAQLEKSRLLSDRFSAERPKGSFSTLEIQRTEQGDSAMYLCASSVSGGAGTDTQYFGPGTRLTVL.